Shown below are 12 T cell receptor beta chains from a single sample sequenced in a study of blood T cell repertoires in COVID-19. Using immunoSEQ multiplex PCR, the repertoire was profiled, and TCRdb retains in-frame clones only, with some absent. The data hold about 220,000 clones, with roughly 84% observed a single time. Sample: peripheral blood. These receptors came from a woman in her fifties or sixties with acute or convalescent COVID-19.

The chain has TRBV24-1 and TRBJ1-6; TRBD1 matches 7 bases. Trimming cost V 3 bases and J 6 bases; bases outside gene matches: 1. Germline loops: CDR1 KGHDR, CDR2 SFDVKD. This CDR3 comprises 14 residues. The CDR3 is CATSDGDSNSPLHF. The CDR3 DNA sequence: TGTGCCACCAGTGATGGGGACAGTAATTCACCCCTCCACTTT.

DNA for the CDR3: TGCGCCAGCAGCTACAAAACCGGGACAGCGACTGAAGCTTTCTTT. Its translation: CASSYKTGTATEAFF. The J gene is TRBJ1-1, the V gene TRBV5-1, with 7 bases matching TRBD1. The CDR3 is 15 amino acids. V lost 3 bases, J lost 5 bases, and 10 bases stayed unmatched. Germline lookup yields CDR1 SGHRS and CDR2 YFSETQ.

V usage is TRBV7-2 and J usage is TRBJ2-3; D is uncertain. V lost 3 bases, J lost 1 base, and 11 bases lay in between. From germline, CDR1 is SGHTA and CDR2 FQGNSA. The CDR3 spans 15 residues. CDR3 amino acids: CASSLRSFGTDTQYF. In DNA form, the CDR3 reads TGTGCCAGCAGCTTGAGGTCCTTTGGCACAGATACGCAGTATTTT.

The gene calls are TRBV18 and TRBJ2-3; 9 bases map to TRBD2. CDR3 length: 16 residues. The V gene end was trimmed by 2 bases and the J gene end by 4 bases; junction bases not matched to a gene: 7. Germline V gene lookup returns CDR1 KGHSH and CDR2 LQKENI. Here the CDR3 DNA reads TGTGCCAGCTCACCATTCCGCGCGGGGGGGGCAGATACGCAGTATTTT. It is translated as CASSPFRAGGADTQYF.

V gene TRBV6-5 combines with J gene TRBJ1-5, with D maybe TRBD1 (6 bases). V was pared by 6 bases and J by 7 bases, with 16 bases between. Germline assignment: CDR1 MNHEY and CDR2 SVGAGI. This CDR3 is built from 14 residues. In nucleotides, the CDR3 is TGTGCCAGCAGGGATACAGGGTATATGCAGCCCCAGCATTTT. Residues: CASRDTGYMQPQHF.

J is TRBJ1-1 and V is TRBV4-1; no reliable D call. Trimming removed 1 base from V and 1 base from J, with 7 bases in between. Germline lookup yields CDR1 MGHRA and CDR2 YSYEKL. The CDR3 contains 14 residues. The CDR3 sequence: CASSQGDWNTEAFF. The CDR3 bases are TGCGCCAGCAGCCAAGGCGACTGGAACACTGAAGCTTTCTTT.

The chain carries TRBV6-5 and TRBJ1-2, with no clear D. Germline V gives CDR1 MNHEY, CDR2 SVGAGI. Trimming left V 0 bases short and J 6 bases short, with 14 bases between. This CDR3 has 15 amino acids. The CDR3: CASSYSVDLRDGYTF. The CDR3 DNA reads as TGTGCCAGCAGTTACTCGGTAGATCTGAGGGATGGCTACACCTTC.

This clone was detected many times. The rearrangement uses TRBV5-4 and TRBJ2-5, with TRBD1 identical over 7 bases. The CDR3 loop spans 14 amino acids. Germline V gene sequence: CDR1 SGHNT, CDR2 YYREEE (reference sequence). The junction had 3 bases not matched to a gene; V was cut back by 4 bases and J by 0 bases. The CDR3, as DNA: TGTGCCAGCAGCCCGGGACAGAACCAAGAGACCCAGTACTTC. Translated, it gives CASSPGQNQETQYF.

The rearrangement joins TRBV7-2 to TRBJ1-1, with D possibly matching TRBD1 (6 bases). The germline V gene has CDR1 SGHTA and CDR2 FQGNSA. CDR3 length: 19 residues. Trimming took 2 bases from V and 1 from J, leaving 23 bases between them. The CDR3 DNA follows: TGTGCCAGCAGCTTAAGATTGATAGGGGGTGCCATAAGGAACACTGAAGCTTTCTTT. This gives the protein CASSLRLIGGAIRNTEAFF.

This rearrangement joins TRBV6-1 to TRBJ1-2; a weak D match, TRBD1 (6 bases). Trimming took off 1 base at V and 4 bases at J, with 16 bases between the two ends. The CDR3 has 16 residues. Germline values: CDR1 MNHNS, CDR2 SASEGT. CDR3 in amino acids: CASSEGGGTAPYGYTF. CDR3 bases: TGTGCCAGCAGTGAAGGCGGGGGCACAGCTCCCTATGGCTACACCTTC.

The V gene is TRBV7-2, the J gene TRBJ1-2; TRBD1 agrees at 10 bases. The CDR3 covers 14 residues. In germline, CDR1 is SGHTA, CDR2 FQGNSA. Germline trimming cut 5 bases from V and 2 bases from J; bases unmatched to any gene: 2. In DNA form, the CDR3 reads TGTGCCAGCAGCCGGGGACAGGGGAACTATGGCTACACCTTC. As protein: CASSRGQGNYGYTF.

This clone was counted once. As DNA, the CDR3 is TGTGCCAGCAGTGACCGGGACAGGGCGGGAGCTTTCTTT. Amino acid sequence: CASSDRDRAGAFF. This chain joins TRBV6-1 and TRBJ1-1; 9 bases agree with TRBD1. The CDR3 sequence is 13 residues long. CDR1 MNHNS and CDR2 SASEGT come from the germline V gene. V trimming: 3 bases; J trimming: 10 bases; junction bases outside the gene matches: 6.